Listed here are 20 T cell receptor beta chains from one sample, sequenced in a study of Graves' ophthalmopathy and Graves' hyperthyroidism (dated by TCRdb to the late 2010s). For sequencing, an Illumina HiSeq 2000 was employed. TCR beta CDR3 regions were amplified from RNA transcripts for repertoire sequencing. The first round was an RT-PCR using HTBI primers with the Qiagen OneStep RT-PCR kit, and this first round was followed by a second-round multiplex PCR, then size selection and purification. TCRdb passed the public sequencing reads through fastp at Q25 and MiXCR, retaining productive beta sequences. Rows with one shared CDR3 protein collapse into an entry with the most common genes and DNA. This sample has about 220,000 distinct CDR3 sequences in its table, and approximately 21% of those were observed once. Jointly, the top ten make up about 40% of the sample. Specimen: peripheral blood. These receptor sequences come from a woman between 50 and 59 years old with Graves' ophthalmopathy. Donor details come from another sample of the same person, matched by shared clones.

The sample holds a few counts of this clonotype. This chain uses TRBV27 with TRBJ2-7, with 13 positions matching TRBD2. The CDR3 consists of 16 residues. With V trimmed by 5 bases and J by 2 bases, 6 bases remained unmatched. Germline assignment: CDR1 MNHEY and CDR2 SMNVEV (reference sequence). The CDR3 nucleotides are TGTGCCAGCAGTCGCGGACTAGCGGGAGAGACCTACGAGCAGTACTTC. It encodes CASSRGLAGETYEQYF.

The chain couples TRBV29-1 to TRBJ2-7; tentatively, D is TRBD1 (6 bases). The V gene lost 3 bases and the J gene lost 3 bases, with 21 bases spanning the gap. In germline, CDR1 is SQVTM, CDR2 ANQGSEA. The CDR3 contains 16 residues. The CDR3 protein is CSVELGGRTWFYEQYF. The CDR3 DNA is TGCAGCGTTGAGTTAGGGGGACGGACGTGGTTCTACGAGCAGTACTTC.

Ten or more counts support this clonotype. The chain combines TRBV29-1 with TRBJ1-2, with 7 bases identical to TRBD1. Germline CDR1 reads SQVTM; CDR2 reads ANQGSEA. The junction had 4 bases not matched to a gene; V was cut back by 7 bases and J by 5 bases. The CDR3 runs 11 residues. The CDR3 region has the DNA TGCAGCGGCCGGACAGGTTATGGCTACACCTTC. It encodes CSGRTGYGYTF. Supplemented by reference TRBV29-1 and TRBJ1-2, the full variable domain reads SAVISQKPSRDICQRGTSLTIQCQVDSQVTMMFWYRQQPGQSLTLIATANQGSEATYESGFVIDKFPISRPNLTFSTLTVSNMSPEDSSIYLCSGRTGYGYTFGSGTRLTVV.

This clonotype was counted a few times. The chain is built from TRBV9 and TRBJ2-2; D unclear. Trimming removed 3 bases from V and 0 bases from J, with 6 bases in between. The germline gives CDR1 SGDLS, CDR2 YYNGEE. The CDR3 loop spans 14 amino acids. CDR3 DNA: TGTGCCAGCAGCGAGAATACGAACACCGGGGAGCTGTTTTTT. Its protein is CASSENTNTGELFF. Drawing the rest from reference TRBV9 and TRBJ2-2, the complete variable domain is DSGVTQTPKHLITATGQRVTLRCSPRSGDLSVYWYQQSLDQGLQFLIQYYNGEERAKGNILERFSAQQFPDLHSELNLSSLELGDSALYFCASSENTNTGELFFGEGSRLTVL.

This clonotype was counted many times. This chain uses TRBV30 with TRBJ1-6; D is unresolved. The V end was cut by 3 bases, the J end by 8 bases, with 14 bases between. The CDR3 has 14 residues. The germline V gene has CDR1 GTSNPN and CDR2 SVGIG (reference sequence). In nucleotides, the CDR3 is TGTGCCTGGAGCAGTGGAGAAGGGTATTCACCCCTCCACTTT. This codes for CAWSSGEGYSPLHF.

This rearrangement joins TRBV2 to TRBJ1-5; D uncertain. CDR1 is SNHLY and CDR2 is FYNNEI in the germline V gene. CDR3 length: 13 amino acids. V was clipped by 7 bases and J by 0 bases, with 7 bases between them. This CDR3 reads CASNIDSNQPQHF. The DNA of the CDR3 is TGTGCCAGCAACATAGATAGCAATCAGCCCCAGCATTTT.

In its sample, this clonotype was seen many times. The J gene is TRBJ2-7, the V gene TRBV30; D might be TRBD2 (6 bases). From germline, CDR1 is GTSNPN and CDR2 SVGIG (reference sequence). Trimming took off 1 base at V and 5 bases at J, with 12 bases between the two ends. The CDR3 sequence is 13 residues long. CDR3 coding DNA: TGTGCCTGGAGTGACCTCCGGAGGGACGAGCAGTACTTC. Translating gives CAWSDLRRDEQYF.

This clonotype was observed many times. The gene calls are TRBV12-3 or TRBV12-4 and TRBJ1-5; 10 nucleotides line up with TRBD1. The V gene end was trimmed by 5 bases and the J gene end by 8 bases; junction bases not matched to a gene: 9. The CDR3 is 15 residues long. CDR3 loop: CASSQDRGIREPQHF. CDR3 coding DNA: TGTGCCAGCAGTCAGGACAGGGGGATAAGAGAGCCCCAGCATTTT.

This clonotype has ten or more counts. The J gene is TRBJ1-1, the V gene TRBV19, with 9 nucleotides matching TRBD1. This CDR3 is built from 15 residues. Trimming cost V 5 bases and J 3 bases; bases outside gene matches: 7. The V gene's germline CDR1 is LNHDA and CDR2 SQIVND (reference sequence). The DNA for the CDR3 is TGTGCCAGTAGTCTACAGGGGGCGAGGGACACTGAAGCTTTCTTT. This encodes CASSLQGARDTEAFF.

This clonotype was recorded at least ten times. The rearrangement joins TRBV28 to TRBJ2-7; D is perhaps TRBD1 or TRBD2 (6 bases each). Germline assignment: CDR1 MDHEN and CDR2 SYDVKM. CDR3 length: 12 amino acids. Trimming took 4 bases from V and 8 from J, leaving 12 bases between them. The CDR3 reads CASSSTGRKQYF. CDR3 DNA sequence: TGTGCCAGCAGTTCCACAGGGAGGAAGCAGTACTTC.

The rearrangement uses TRBV30 and TRBJ2-5; a possible D gene is TRBD1 (6 bases). Germline V gene lookup returns CDR1 GTSNPN and CDR2 SVGIG (reference sequence). The CDR3 is 13 amino acids. The ends were cut back, 4 bases at V and 3 bases at J, with 12 bases in the middle. This CDR3 reads CAWNGQFEETQYF. CDR3 bases: TGTGCCTGGAATGGACAGTTTGAAGAGACCCAGTACTTC.

This clonotype was recorded at least ten times. The rearrangement uses TRBV6-5 and TRBJ2-7; D call uncertain. Trimming removed 8 bases from V and 3 bases from J, with 14 bases in between. The germline V gene has CDR1 MNHEY and CDR2 SVGAGI. The CDR3 sequence is 13 residues long. CDR3 DNA: TGTGCCAGCCAGAAGGGCAGGAGCTACGAGCAGTACTTC. Translating it yields CASQKGRSYEQYF.

The chain couples TRBV12-3 or TRBV12-4 to TRBJ1-1, with a possible D match to TRBD1 (5 bases). V lost 6 bases and J 4 bases, leaving 15 bases between the germline ends. This CDR3 contains 14 residues. In DNA form, the CDR3 reads TGTGCCAGCAGAACGGGGGGGTCGAGCACTGAAGCTTTCTTT. Translation: CASRTGGSSTEAFF.

This clonotype showed up many times. V gene TRBV9 combines with J gene TRBJ1-1, with D tentatively TRBD1 (6 bases). Deletions cut 4 bases from V and 11 bases from J, with 12 bases between. The germline gives CDR1 SGDLS, CDR2 YYNGEE. This CDR3 is built from 11 residues. CDR3 sequence reads: CASSPHTGAFF. The CDR3 DNA follows: TGTGCCAGCAGCCCCCACACAGGGGCTTTCTTT.

The rearrangement links TRBV15 to TRBJ2-5; TRBD1 might be the D (6 bases). Germline V lookup: CDR1 LNHNV, CDR2 YYDKDF (reference sequence). CDR3 length equals 15 residues. V lost 3 bases to trimming and J lost 7 bases, with 18 bases between them. The CDR3 here is CATSSPRDTPRTQYF. The CDR3 region has the DNA TGTGCCACCAGCAGTCCCCGGGACACGCCACGGACCCAGTACTTC.

With respect to this clonotype: A much more abundant neighbour one base away suggests this may be a read error. This CDR3 is CASSAGTSGSEKLYF. DNA of the CDR3: TGCGCCAGCAGCGCAGGGACTAGCGGGAGTGAAAAGCTGTACTTC. V gene TRBV5-1 combines with J gene TRBJ1-1; D is perhaps TRBD1 (5 bases). CDR1 SGHRS and CDR2 YFSETQ come from the germline V gene. The CDR3 covers 15 residues.

This clonotype came up many times. V is TRBV12-3 or TRBV12-4 and J is TRBJ1-5, with 11 bases that match TRBD1. The CDR3 has 15 residues. The J segment lost 6 bases and the V segment lost 4 bases, leaving 5 bases of the junction unmatched. The CDR3: CASSSGQGASQPQHF. The DNA for the CDR3 is TGTGCCAGCAGTTCTGGACAGGGGGCTAGTCAGCCCCAGCATTTT.

This clonotype has at least ten counts. The V and J genes are TRBV2 and TRBJ2-3; TRBD2 aligns across 14 bases. J lost 1 base, V lost 10 bases, and 10 bases had no gene match. Per germline, CDR1 SNHLY and CDR2 FYNNEI. The CDR3 extends over 17 amino acids. As DNA, the CDR3 is TGTGCCATCTCCGGGACTAGCGGGAGTGGAGGCACAGATACGCAGTATTTT. Translated, it gives CAISGTSGSGGTDTQYF.

This clonotype was counted at least ten times. V and J are TRBV6-1 and TRBJ2-7, with a possible D match to TRBD2 (6 bases). The germline gives CDR1 MNHNS, CDR2 SASEGT. Trimming pared 6 bases from V and 0 bases from J, leaving 15 bases between. The CDR3 contains 15 residues. Here the CDR3 reads CASSPPSAGSYEQYF. The DNA for the CDR3 is TGTGCCAGCAGCCCCCCTAGCGCCGGCTCCTACGAGCAGTACTTC.

Ten or more counts support this clonotype. CDR3 amino acids: CASSFGRPSEQYF. The CDR3 DNA sequence: TGTGCCAGCAGTTTCGGAAGGCCAAGTGAGCAGTACTTC. This chain connects TRBV12-3 or TRBV12-4 to TRBJ2-7; D ambiguous. V shed 3 bases and J shed 7 bases, with 13 bases lying between them. This CDR3 is 13 amino acids long.